This T cell receptor beta chain came from a study of cytomegalovirus exposure and HLA in healthy donors. Study-wide context: Researchers found that about 82% of over 350 genotyped donors fell within the Caucasian-associated ancestry cluster.

The length of the CDR3 is 15 residues. Germline CDR1 reads SGDLS; CDR2 reads YYNGEE. Study observations and caveats: Both high specificity and high sensitivity reportedly marked the classifier's diagnosis of cytomegalovirus status. Some V segments could not be told apart, so they were left out, TRBV6-2 and TRBV6-3 among them. Despite most TCR sequences being rare, some public TCRs occurred in many donors.

Primers for the PCR totalled 60 Vbeta and 13 Jbeta. Data came from immunoSEQ multiplex PCR; TCRdb stores just in-frame clones and leaves some out. The repertoire has approximately 150,000 clones, over 60% of them found once; the top ten carry roughly 0.69%. Regarding this clone: Its antigen remains unidentified.

Sequenced sample: PBMCs. The rearrangement links TRBV9 to TRBJ2-5, with D perhaps matching TRBD1 (6 bases). The assigned J gene may be wrong: the sequence end matches TRBJ2-7 better. The origin of this receptor is a male donor in good health and CMV-seronegative. As DNA, the CDR3 is TGTGCCAGCAGCGTAGCTCCCGGACAGATTTACGAGCAGTACTTC. Protein: CASSVAPGQIYEQYF.